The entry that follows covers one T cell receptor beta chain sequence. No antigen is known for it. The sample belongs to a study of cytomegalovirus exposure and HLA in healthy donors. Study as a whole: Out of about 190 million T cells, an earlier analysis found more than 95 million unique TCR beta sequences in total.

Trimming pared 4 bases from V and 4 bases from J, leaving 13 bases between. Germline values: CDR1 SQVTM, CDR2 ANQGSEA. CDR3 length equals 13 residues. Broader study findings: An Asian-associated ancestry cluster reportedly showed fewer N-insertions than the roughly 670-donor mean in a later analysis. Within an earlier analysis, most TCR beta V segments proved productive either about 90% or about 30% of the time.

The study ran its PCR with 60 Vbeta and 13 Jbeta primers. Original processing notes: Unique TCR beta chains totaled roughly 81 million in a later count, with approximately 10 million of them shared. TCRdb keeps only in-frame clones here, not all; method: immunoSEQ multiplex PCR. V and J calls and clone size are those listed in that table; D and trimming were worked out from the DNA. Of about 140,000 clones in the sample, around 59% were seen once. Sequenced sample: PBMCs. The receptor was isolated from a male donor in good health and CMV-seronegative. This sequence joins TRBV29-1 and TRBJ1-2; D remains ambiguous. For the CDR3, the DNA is TGCAGCGTTGGTTTGGGAGGGAGCTATGGCTACACCTTC. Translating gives CSVGLGGSYGYTF.